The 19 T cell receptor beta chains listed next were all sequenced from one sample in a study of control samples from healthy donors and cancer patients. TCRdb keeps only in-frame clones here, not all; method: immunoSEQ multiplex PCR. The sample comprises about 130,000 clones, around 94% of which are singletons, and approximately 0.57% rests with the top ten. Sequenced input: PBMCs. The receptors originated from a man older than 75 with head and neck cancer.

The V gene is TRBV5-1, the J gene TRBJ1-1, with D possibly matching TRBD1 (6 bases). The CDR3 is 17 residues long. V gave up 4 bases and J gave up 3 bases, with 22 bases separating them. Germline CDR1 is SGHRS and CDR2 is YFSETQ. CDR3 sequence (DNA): TGCGCCAGCAGCCTGAGGGCCCCCGGGACATGGTACACTGAAGCTTTCTTT. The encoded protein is CASSLRAPGTWYTEAFF.

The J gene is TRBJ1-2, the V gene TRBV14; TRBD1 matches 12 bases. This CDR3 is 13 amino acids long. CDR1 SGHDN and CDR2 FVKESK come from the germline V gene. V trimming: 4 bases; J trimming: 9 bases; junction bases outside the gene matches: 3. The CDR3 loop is CASSRDRGLSYTF. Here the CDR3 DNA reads TGTGCCAGCAGCCGGGACAGGGGGCTAAGCTACACCTTC.

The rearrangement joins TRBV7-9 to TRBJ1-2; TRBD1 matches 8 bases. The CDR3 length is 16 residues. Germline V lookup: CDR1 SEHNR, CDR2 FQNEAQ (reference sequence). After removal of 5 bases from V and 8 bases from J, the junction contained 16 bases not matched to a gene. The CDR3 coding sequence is TGTGCCAGCAGCCTCCGGACAGGGACCCATCGGCTGGGCTACACCTTC. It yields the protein CASSLRTGTHRLGYTF.

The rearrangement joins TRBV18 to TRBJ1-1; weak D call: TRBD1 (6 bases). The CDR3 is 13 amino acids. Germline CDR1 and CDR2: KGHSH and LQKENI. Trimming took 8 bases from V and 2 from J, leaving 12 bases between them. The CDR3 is CASQWGPNTEAFF. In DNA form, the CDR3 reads TGTGCCAGCCAATGGGGGCCTAACACTGAAGCTTTCTTT.

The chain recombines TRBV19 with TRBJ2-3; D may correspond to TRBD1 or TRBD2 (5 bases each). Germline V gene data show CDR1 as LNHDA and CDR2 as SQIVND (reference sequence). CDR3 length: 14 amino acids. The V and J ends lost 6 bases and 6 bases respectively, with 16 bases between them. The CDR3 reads CASSPGRDPDTQYF. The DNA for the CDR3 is TGTGCCAGTAGCCCGGGCAGGGACCCCGATACGCAGTATTTT.

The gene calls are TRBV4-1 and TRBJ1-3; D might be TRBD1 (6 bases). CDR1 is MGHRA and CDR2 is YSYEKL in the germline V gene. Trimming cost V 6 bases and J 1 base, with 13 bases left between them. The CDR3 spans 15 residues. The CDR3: CASSPSGQSGNTIYF. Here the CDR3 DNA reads TGCGCCAGCAGTCCTTCTGGACAGTCTGGAAACACCATATATTTT.

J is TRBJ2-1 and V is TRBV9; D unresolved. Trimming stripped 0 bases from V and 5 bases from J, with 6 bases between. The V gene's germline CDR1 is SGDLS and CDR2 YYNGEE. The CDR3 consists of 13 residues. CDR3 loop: CASSVAVDNEQFF. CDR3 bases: TGTGCCAGCAGCGTAGCTGTAGACAATGAGCAGTTCTTC.

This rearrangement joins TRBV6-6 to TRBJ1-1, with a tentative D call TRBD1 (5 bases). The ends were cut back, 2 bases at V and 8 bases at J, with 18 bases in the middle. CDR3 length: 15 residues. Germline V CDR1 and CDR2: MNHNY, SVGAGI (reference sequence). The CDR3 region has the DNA TGTGCCAGCAGTTACGGGTCCGCGGGGGATCTCGAAGCTTTCTTT. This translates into CASSYGSAGDLEAFF.

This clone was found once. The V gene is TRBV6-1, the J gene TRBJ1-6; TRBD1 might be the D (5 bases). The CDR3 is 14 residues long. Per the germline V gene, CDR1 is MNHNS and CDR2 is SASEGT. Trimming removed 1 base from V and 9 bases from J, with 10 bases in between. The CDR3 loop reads CASSEGPGASPLHF. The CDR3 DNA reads TGTGCCAGCAGTGAAGGCCCCGGGGCTTCACCCCTCCACTTT.

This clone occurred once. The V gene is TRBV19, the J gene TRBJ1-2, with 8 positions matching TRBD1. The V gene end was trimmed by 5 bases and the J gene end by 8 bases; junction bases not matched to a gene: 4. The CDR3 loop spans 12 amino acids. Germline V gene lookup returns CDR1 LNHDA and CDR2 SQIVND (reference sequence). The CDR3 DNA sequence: TGTGCCAGTAGTCCTGACAGGGGAGGCTACACCTTC. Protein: CASSPDRGGYTF.

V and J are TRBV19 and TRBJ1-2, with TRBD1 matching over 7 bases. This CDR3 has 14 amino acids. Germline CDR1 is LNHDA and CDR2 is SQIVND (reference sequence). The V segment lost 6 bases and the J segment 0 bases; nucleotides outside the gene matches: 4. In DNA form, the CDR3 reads TGTGCCAGTAGCCGGGACAGACCTAACTATGGCTACACCTTC. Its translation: CASSRDRPNYGYTF.

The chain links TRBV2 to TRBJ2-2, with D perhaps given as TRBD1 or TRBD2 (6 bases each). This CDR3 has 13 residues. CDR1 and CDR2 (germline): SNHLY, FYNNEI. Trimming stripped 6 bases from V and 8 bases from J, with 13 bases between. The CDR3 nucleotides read TGTGCCAGCAGGGGGGGCGTCTATGGGGAGCTGTTTTTT. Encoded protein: CASRGGVYGELFF.

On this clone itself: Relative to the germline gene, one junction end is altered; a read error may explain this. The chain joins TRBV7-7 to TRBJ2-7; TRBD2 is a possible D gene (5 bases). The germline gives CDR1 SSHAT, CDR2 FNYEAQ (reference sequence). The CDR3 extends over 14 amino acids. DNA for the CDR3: TGTGCCGGCAGCTTAGCGTTAGGGTCCTACGAGCAGTACTTC. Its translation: CAGSLALGSYEQYF.

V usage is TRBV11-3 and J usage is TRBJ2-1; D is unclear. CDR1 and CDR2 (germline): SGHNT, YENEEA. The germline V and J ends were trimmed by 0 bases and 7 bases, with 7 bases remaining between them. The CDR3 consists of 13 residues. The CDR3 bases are TGTGCCAGCAGCTTAGATTTAGTAAATGAGCAGTTCTTC. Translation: CASSLDLVNEQFF.

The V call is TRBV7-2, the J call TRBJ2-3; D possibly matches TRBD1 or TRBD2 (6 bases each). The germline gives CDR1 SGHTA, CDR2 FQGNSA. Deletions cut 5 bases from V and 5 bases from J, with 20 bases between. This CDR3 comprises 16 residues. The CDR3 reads CASSPSSTGAKDTQYF. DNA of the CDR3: TGTGCCAGCAGCCCATCCTCTACGGGGGCGAAAGATACGCAGTATTTT.

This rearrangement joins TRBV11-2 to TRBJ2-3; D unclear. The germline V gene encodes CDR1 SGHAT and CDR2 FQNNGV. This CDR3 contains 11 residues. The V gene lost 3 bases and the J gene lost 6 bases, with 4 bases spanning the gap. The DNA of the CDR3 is TGTGCCAGCAGCTTGTTCGATACGCAGTATTTT. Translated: CASSLFDTQYF.

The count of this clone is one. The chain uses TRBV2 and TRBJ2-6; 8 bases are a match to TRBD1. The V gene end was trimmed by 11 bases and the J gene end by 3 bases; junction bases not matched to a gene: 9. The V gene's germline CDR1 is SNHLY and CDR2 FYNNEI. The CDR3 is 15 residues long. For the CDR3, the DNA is TGTGCCGGTGGAGGACAGGGAGTTGGGGCCAACGTCCTGACTTTC. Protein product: CAGGGQGVGANVLTF.

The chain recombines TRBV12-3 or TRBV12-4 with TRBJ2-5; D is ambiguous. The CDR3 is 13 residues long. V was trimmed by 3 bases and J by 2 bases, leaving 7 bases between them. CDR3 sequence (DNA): TGTGCCAGCAGTTTCGATGGACAAGAGACCCAGTACTTC. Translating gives CASSFDGQETQYF.

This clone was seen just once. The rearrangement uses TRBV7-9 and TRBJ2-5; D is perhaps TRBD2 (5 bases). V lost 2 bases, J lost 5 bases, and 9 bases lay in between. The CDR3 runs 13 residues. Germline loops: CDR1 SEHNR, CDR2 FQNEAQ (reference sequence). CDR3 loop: CASSLRGLETQYF. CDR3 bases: TGTGCCAGCAGCTTAAGAGGGCTGGAGACCCAGTACTTC. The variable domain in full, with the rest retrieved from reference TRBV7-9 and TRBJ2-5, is DTGVSQNPRHKITKRGQNVTFRCDPISEHNRLYWYRQTLGQGPEFLTYFQNEAQLEKSRLLSDRFSAERPKGSFSTLEIQRTEQGDSAMYLCASSLRGLETQYFGPGTRLLVL.